These 14 T cell receptor beta chains originate from one sample sequenced in a study of shared clonotypes between healthy human individuals. Repertoires were generated with immunoSEQ multiplex PCR, while TCRdb's copy carries only in-frame clones and drops some. The sample holds approximately 2,300,000 clones, roughly 92% seen once. Sequenced material: naive CD4+ T cells from PBMCs. Subset defined: CD45RA+ positively selected. These receptors all come from a young man in good health. Some clones in this sample may be carry-over from other donors' samples.

The V and J genes are TRBV2 and TRBJ2-7; D call uncertain. The germline V gene encodes CDR1 SNHLY and CDR2 FYNNEI. The CDR3 sequence is 12 residues long. In DNA form, the CDR3 reads TGTGTCTCAGCCCGGATCTACTACGAGCAGTACTTC. It is translated as CVSARIYYEQYF.

The chain carries TRBV5-6 and TRBJ1-5; TRBD1 agrees at 8 bases. V was pared by 4 bases and J by 1 base, with 16 bases of the junction left unmatched. Germline-derived CDR1 and CDR2 are SGHDT and YYEEEE. This CDR3 contains 19 residues. The CDR3 loop reads CASSRGLPGGPGSNQPQHF. The CDR3 coding sequence is TGTGCCAGCAGCAGGGGACTCCCAGGGGGCCCTGGAAGCAATCAGCCCCAGCATTTT.

This clone is a singleton in its sample. The V call is TRBV28, the J call TRBJ1-2; 7 bases fit TRBD1. Germline V gene sequence: CDR1 MDHEN, CDR2 SYDVKM. The CDR3 sequence is 13 residues long. The junction had 5 bases not matched to a gene; V was cut back by 2 bases and J by 8 bases. The CDR3 protein is CASSLEQGRGYTF. The DNA of the CDR3 is TGTGCCAGCAGTTTAGAACAGGGGAGAGGCTACACCTTC.

Details on this clone: Other DNA sequences of this sample code for an identical CDR3. The V and J genes are TRBV28 and TRBJ2-7; TRBD1 might be the D (5 bases). V was cut by 6 bases and J by 2 bases, with 8 bases left in between. CDR3 length equals 12 residues. Germline-derived CDR1 and CDR2 are MDHEN and SYDVKM. The CDR3 loop is CASSPDTYEQYF. CDR3 coding DNA: TGTGCCAGCAGCCCGGACACCTACGAGCAGTACTTC.

This clone showed up just a few times. The V call is TRBV27, the J call TRBJ1-1; D gene ambiguous. Germline V lookup: CDR1 MNHEY, CDR2 SMNVEV (reference sequence). The ends were cut back, 4 bases at V and 7 bases at J, with 10 bases in the middle. This CDR3 has 12 amino acids. CDR3 residues: CASSSPLHEAFF. Here the CDR3 DNA reads TGTGCCAGCAGTTCCCCCCTGCATGAAGCTTTCTTT.

This chain connects TRBV27 to TRBJ1-3; no reliable D call. With 6 bases removed from V and 0 bases from J, the gap between germline ends came to 9 bases. Germline CDR1 reads MNHEY; CDR2 reads SMNVEV (reference sequence). CDR3 length: 14 amino acids. The CDR3 nucleotides read TGTGCCAGCAGCGCGACTCACTCTGGAAACACCATATATTTT. This translates into CASSATHSGNTIYF.

This chain's CDR3 is CASSLTYRGGYEQYF. In nucleotides, the CDR3 is TGCGCCAGCAGCCTCACCTATCGAGGGGGCTACGAGCAGTACTTC. The chain couples TRBV5-1 to TRBJ2-7, with D possibly TRBD1 on 6 matching bases. Between the trimmed V and J ends, which lost 4 bases and 3 bases, there was a span of 17 bases. The CDR3 contains 15 residues. Germline CDR1 reads SGHRS; CDR2 reads YFSETQ.

The chain uses TRBV2 and TRBJ2-2; D gene unclear. Germline CDR1 reads SNHLY; CDR2 reads FYNNEI. V lost 7 bases and J 8 bases, leaving 17 bases between the germline ends. This CDR3 comprises 14 residues. The CDR3 DNA reads as TGTGCCAGCATGCAAGTCCCCATTCTGGGGGAGCTGTTTTTT. Translation gives CASMQVPILGELFF.

J is TRBJ1-2 and V is TRBV5-4, with 7 bases lining up with TRBD1. The length of the CDR3 is 15 residues. Germline V gives CDR1 SGHNT, CDR2 YYREEE (reference sequence). V lost 2 bases and J lost 8; bases outside the gene matches: 12. CDR3 in DNA: TGTGCCAGCAGCTTTGAGAGACAGGGCCCTTCCGGCTACACCTTC. Its translation: CASSFERQGPSGYTF.

The V gene is TRBV10-2, the J gene TRBJ2-2; 9 positions match TRBD2. CDR1 is WSHSY and CDR2 is SAAADI in the germline V gene. The CDR3 contains 17 residues. Trimming removed 6 bases from V and 2 bases from J; junction bases left unmatched: 10. This CDR3 is CASRPGLADINTGELFF. In nucleotides, the CDR3 is TGCGCCAGCAGACCGGGACTAGCCGATATCAACACCGGGGAGCTGTTTTTT.

The chain links TRBV28 to TRBJ1-2, with TRBD1 matching 12 bases. The V gene end was trimmed by 1 base and the J gene end by 6 bases; junction bases not matched to a gene: 6. This CDR3 region has 16 residues. Germline loops: CDR1 MDHEN, CDR2 SYDVKM. DNA of the CDR3: TGTGCCAGCAGTTTATTGGGGACAGGGGGCGCGCATGGCTACACCTTC. Its translation is CASSLLGTGGAHGYTF.

The gene calls are TRBV11-3 and TRBJ2-5, with 8 bases that match TRBD1. Germline-derived CDR1 and CDR2 are SGHNT and YENEEA. The CDR3 loop spans 15 amino acids. The junction had 6 bases not matched to a gene; V was cut back by 5 bases and J by 1 base. The CDR3 DNA sequence: TGTGCCAGCAGCGATCGGACAGGGACCCAAGAGACCCAGTACTTC. Its protein is CASSDRTGTQETQYF.

The V call is TRBV25-1, the J call TRBJ2-1, with 9 positions matching TRBD2. Trimming removed 5 bases from V and 6 bases from J; junction bases left unmatched: 5. This CDR3 contains 14 residues. CDR1 is MGHDK, CDR2 SYGVNS, per germline. CDR3 nucleotides: TGTGCCAGCAGTAACGGCGGGGGGGTCAATGAGCAGTTCTTC. Encoded protein: CASSNGGGVNEQFF.

The chain uses TRBV2 and TRBJ2-7; the D gene could be TRBD1 or TRBD2 (6 bases each). CDR1 is SNHLY and CDR2 is FYNNEI in the germline V gene. The V gene lost 7 bases and the J gene lost 3 bases, with 22 bases spanning the gap. The CDR3 consists of 16 residues. CDR3 region: CASTEGGFRDIYEQYF. The CDR3 DNA follows: TGTGCCAGCACCGAAGGGGGGTTTAGGGATATCTACGAGCAGTACTTC.